The present entry profiles one T cell receptor beta chain with its context. Input per TCR library consisted of about 3.5 ug of total RNA. UMIs with a 6-nucleotide sample barcode were added by template switching. Both TCRalpha and TCRbeta cDNA were subjected to two nested PCRs lasting around 15 and 9 cycles. TCRdb re-called the 5' RACE reads and catalogs CDR3 proteins one per entry, DNA excluded. The sample holds some 160,000 distinct CDR3 sequences. The data derive from a study of monozygotic twins with inflammatory bowel disease. The CDR3 sequence is 12 residues long. Looked up from germline, CDR1 is DFQATT and CDR2 is SNEGSKA (reference sequence).

The V and J genes are TRBV20-1 and TRBJ1-1; the TCRdb D gene call, TRBD1, has no DNA to confirm it. The sequencing sample was made of blood. The clonotype comes from a human donor with ulcerative colitis or Crohn's disease, or a healthy co-twin of an affected twin (not recorded which). The CDR3 loop reads CSGGVGGTEAFF.